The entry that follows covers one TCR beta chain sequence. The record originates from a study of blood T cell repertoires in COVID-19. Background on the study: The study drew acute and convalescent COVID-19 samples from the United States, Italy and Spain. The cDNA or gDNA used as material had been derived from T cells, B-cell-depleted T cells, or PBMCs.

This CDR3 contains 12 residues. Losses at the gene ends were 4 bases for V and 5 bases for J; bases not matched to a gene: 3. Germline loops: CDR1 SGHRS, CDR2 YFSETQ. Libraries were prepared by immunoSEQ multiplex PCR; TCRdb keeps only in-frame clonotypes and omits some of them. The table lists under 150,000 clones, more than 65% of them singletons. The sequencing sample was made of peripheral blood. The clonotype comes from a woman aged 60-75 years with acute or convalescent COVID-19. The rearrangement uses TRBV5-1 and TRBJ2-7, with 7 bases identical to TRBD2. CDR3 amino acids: CASSAGVDEQYF. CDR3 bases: TGCGCCAGCAGCGCGGGAGTAGACGAGCAGTACTTC. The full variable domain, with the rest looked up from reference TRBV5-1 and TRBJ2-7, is KAGVTQTPRYLIKTRGQQVTLSCSPISGHRSVSWYQQTPGQGLQFLFEYFSETQRNKGNFPGRFSGRQFSNSRSEMNVSTLELGDSALYLCASSAGVDEQYFGPGTRLTVT.